The 11 T cell receptor beta chains listed next were all sequenced from one sample in a study of blood T cell repertoires in COVID-19. The method was immunoSEQ multiplex PCR; TCRdb's version includes in-frame clones alone and lacks a portion of them. Here the sample spans 120,000 to 150,000 clones, around three quarters being singletons. The sample consisted of peripheral blood. The receptors stem from a man aged 60 to 75 with acute or convalescent COVID-19.

This clone turned up a few times. The chain combines TRBV7-6 with TRBJ1-3; 9 positions agree with TRBD1. The CDR3 runs 16 residues. J lost 0 bases, V lost 3 bases, and 3 bases had no gene match. Germline V gene data show CDR1 as SGHVS and CDR2 as FNYEAQ. The DNA of the CDR3 is TGTGCCAGCAGCTTGGGACAGGGAGCCTCTGGAAACACCATATATTTT. Its translation: CASSLGQGASGNTIYF.

The gene calls are TRBV12-3 or TRBV12-4 and TRBJ1-4, with D perhaps matching TRBD1 (6 bases). This CDR3 is built from 13 residues. Trimming pared 8 bases from V and 10 bases from J, leaving 17 bases between. CDR3 nucleotide sequence: TGTGCCAGCGTCCTGGGGGGGGCTGGAAAACTGTTTTTT. Its protein is CASVLGGAGKLFF.

The CDR3 protein is CSASSGLAGDGNEQFF. The CDR3 nucleotides are TGCAGTGCTAGTTCGGGACTAGCGGGAGATGGAAATGAGCAGTTCTTC. The chain is built from TRBV20-1 and TRBJ2-1, with 14 bases fitting TRBD2. The V and J ends lost 3 bases and 7 bases, in that order; junction bases with no gene match: 8. Germline assignment: CDR1 DFQATT and CDR2 SNEGSKA (reference sequence). The length of the CDR3 is 16 residues.

The genes are TRBV5-1 and TRBJ2-5; D is perhaps TRBD1 (6 bases). The CDR3 runs 15 residues. V dropped 4 bases and J dropped 2 bases, with 15 bases sitting between them. Germline V gene lookup returns CDR1 SGHRS and CDR2 YFSETQ. Here the CDR3 reads CASSRDIPLQETQYF. For the CDR3, the DNA is TGCGCCAGCAGCCGGGACATCCCTTTACAAGAGACCCAGTACTTC.

The rearrangement joins TRBV18 to TRBJ2-7; D might be TRBD1 (6 bases). V lost 6 bases, J lost 3 bases, and 12 bases lay in between. Germline lookup yields CDR1 KGHSH and CDR2 LQKENI. The CDR3 runs to 13 residues. The CDR3 sequence is CASSPGHNYEQYF. DNA of the CDR3: TGTGCCAGCTCCCCGGGACATAACTACGAGCAGTACTTC.

This clone was detected a few times. This chain links TRBV6-5 with TRBJ1-1; maybe TRBD1 (5 bases). Trimming left V 2 bases short and J 1 base short, with 14 bases between. This CDR3 contains 16 residues. The V gene's germline CDR1 is MNHEY and CDR2 SVGAGI. The CDR3 nucleotides read TGTGCCAGCAGTTACGCATACAGGCCTGGGAACACTGAAGCTTTCTTT. This gives the protein CASSYAYRPGNTEAFF.

This rearrangement joins TRBV18 to TRBJ2-3, with 13 bases aligning to TRBD2. The germline CDR1 and CDR2 sequences are KGHSH and LQKENI. J lost 4 bases, V lost 6 bases, and 4 bases had no gene match. CDR3 size: 15 residues. The CDR3 DNA follows: TGTGCCAGCTCGCTGGGACTAGCGGGACCAGATACGCAGTATTTT. Translated, it gives CASSLGLAGPDTQYF. Combining the CDR3 with reference TRBV18 and TRBJ2-3 gives the whole variable domain NAGVMQNPRHLVRRRGQEARLRCSPMKGHSHVYWYRQLPEEGLKFMVYLQKENIIDESGMPKERFSAEFPKEGPSILRIQQVVRGDSAAYFCASSLGLAGPDTQYFGPGTRLTVL.

The CDR3: CASSQDQGVIAGNYEEQYF. In nucleotides, the CDR3 is TGCGCCAGCAGCCAAGATCAAGGCGTGATAGCGGGAAACTACGAAGAGCAGTACTTC. The chain carries TRBV4-1 and TRBJ2-7, with TRBD2 matching over 8 bases. Germline V lookup: CDR1 MGHRA, CDR2 YSYEKL. There are 19 residues in the CDR3. The ends lost 0 bases at V and 7 bases at J; junction bases unmatched: 20.

The chain recombines TRBV25-1 with TRBJ2-3; 10 bases align to TRBD1. This CDR3 has 15 residues. Germline trimming cut 5 bases from V and 5 bases from J; bases unmatched to any gene: 7. Germline values: CDR1 MGHDK, CDR2 SYGVNS. CDR3 amino acids: CASSSTGGRGDTQYF. DNA for the CDR3: TGTGCCAGCAGTTCGACAGGGGGCAGGGGAGATACGCAGTATTTT.

V and J are TRBV10-1 and TRBJ2-5; 8 bases agree with TRBD1. Per the germline V gene, CDR1 is WNHNN and CDR2 is SYGVQD (reference sequence). The V gene end was trimmed by 5 bases and the J gene end by 5 bases; junction bases not matched to a gene: 4. The CDR3 sequence is 13 residues long. The CDR3 DNA follows: TGCGCCAGCAGTATGGGACAGGAGGAGACCCAGTACTTC. Amino acid sequence: CASSMGQEETQYF.

The V gene is TRBV10-1, the J gene TRBJ1-4; 9 bases align to TRBD1. Germline CDR1 is WNHNN and CDR2 is SYGVQD (reference sequence). The V segment lost 5 bases and the J segment 2 bases; nucleotides outside the gene matches: 3. The CDR3 runs 15 residues. The CDR3 is CASSPGQGTNEKLFF. DNA for the CDR3: TGCGCCAGCAGTCCTGGACAGGGGACTAATGAAAAACTGTTTTTT.